The 32 T cell receptor beta chains below were found in one sample sequenced in a study of spatial heterogeneity in lung cancer. Findings and limits, study-wide: The number of expanded tumor alpha and beta chains correlated with mutation number.

Sample time point: sample taken at primary tumor resection. TCRdb redid the calling of the 5' RACE reads with MiXCR, one entry per CDR3 protein. The sample yields 20,000 to 25,000 distinct CDR3 sequences, 4.5% to 5% seen once. Their antigen targets remain unknown. Specimen: lung tumor tissue, collected at surgery. All receptors derive from a male donor with early-stage non-small cell lung cancer.

This rearrangement joins TRBV6-2 or TRBV6-3 to TRBJ1-5; a possible D gene is TRBD1 (5 bases). V was shortened by 6 bases and J by 2 bases, with 17 bases between the two germline ends. Germline V gene sequence: CDR1 MNHEY, CDR2 SVGEGT. The CDR3 has 16 amino acids. The CDR3 reads CASRERRGRGNQPQHF. The CDR3 DNA reads as TGTGCCAGCAGGGAGAGGAGGGGCAGAGGCAATCAGCCCCAGCATTTT.

This clonotype appeared many times. This rearrangement joins TRBV29-1 to TRBJ2-7, with D possibly being TRBD1 (8 bases). This CDR3 region has 16 residues. V was pared by 4 bases and J by 0 bases, with 19 bases between. CDR1 and CDR2 from the germline V gene are SQVTM and ANQGSEA. The chain's CDR3 is CSVAGGSGGSSYEQYF. CDR3 sequence (DNA): TGCAGCGTTGCGGGGGGTTCAGGGGGCAGCTCCTACGAGCAGTACTTC.

This clonotype was seen repeatedly, ten times or more. The chain recombines TRBV28 with TRBJ2-7; no clear D gene. V lost 6 bases and J 5 bases, leaving 14 bases between the germline ends. Germline CDR1 and CDR2: MDHEN and SYDVKM. The CDR3 contains 13 residues. CDR3 nucleotide sequence: TGTGCCAGCAGCTTACCCAACCTTCACGAGCAGTACTTC. Translated: CASSLPNLHEQYF.

This clonotype appeared many times. This chain connects TRBV29-1 to TRBJ2-5; 7 nucleotides line up with TRBD2. Trimming cost V 5 bases and J 0 bases; bases outside gene matches: 3. The CDR3 totals 13 residues. Germline V CDR1 and CDR2: SQVTM, ANQGSEA. CDR3 in DNA: TGCAGCGTTTTAGCGGGCGACCAAGAGACCCAGTACTTC. This sequence encodes CSVLAGDQETQYF.

This clonotype came up a few times. The chain employs TRBV7-9 and TRBJ2-1; D remains unclear. This CDR3 contains 11 residues. Germline V gives CDR1 SEHNR, CDR2 FQNEAQ (reference sequence). V lost 3 bases and J 8 bases, leaving 5 bases between the germline ends. Written as DNA, the CDR3 is TGTGCCAGCAGCTTTGGAGATGAGCAGTTCTTC. Amino acid sequence: CASSFGDEQFF.

Comment on this clonotype: A much larger clonotype is one base distant, so this may be a read error. The genes are TRBV7-2 and TRBJ2-7; TRBD1 matches at 8 bases. The V gene end was trimmed by 5 bases and the J gene end by 6 bases; junction bases not matched to a gene: 9. Germline CDR1 SGHTA, CDR2 FQGNSA. The CDR3 is made up of 14 amino acids. CDR3 nucleotides: TGTGCCAGCAGCCTTCGGACAGGGTCCCTCGAGCAGTACTTC. This encodes CASSLRTGSLEQYF. The full variable domain, completed using reference TRBV7-2 and TRBJ2-7, is GAGVSQSPSNKVTEKGKDVELRCDPISGHTALYWYRQSLGQGLEFLIYFQGNSAPDKSGLPSDRFSAERTGGSVSTLTIQRTQQEDSAVYLCASSLRTGSLEQYFGPGTRLTVT.

In this sample, this clonotype turned up many times. CDR3 residues: CASSLSRTSESTGELFF. CDR3 coding DNA: TGTGCCAGCAGTTTATCTCGGACTAGCGAGAGCACCGGGGAGCTGTTTTTT. The genes are TRBV27 and TRBJ2-2, with 9 bases that match TRBD2. CDR3 length: 17 residues. V lost 0 bases, J lost 4 bases, and 6 bases stayed unmatched. Germline values: CDR1 MNHEY, CDR2 SMNVEV (reference sequence).

This clonotype was recorded many times. This sequence joins TRBV28 and TRBJ2-2; D is perhaps TRBD1 (5 bases). V lost 3 bases, J lost 4 bases, and 15 bases lay in between. There are 16 residues in the CDR3. Germline-derived CDR1 and CDR2 are MDHEN and SYDVKM. CDR3 in amino acids: CASSFWGSQTTGELFF. CDR3 coding DNA: TGTGCCAGCAGTTTCTGGGGCAGTCAAACCACCGGGGAGCTGTTTTTT.

The chain joins TRBV4-2 to TRBJ2-2, with D maybe TRBD1 (5 bases). Germline lookup yields CDR1 LGHNA and CDR2 YNFKEQ. The length of the CDR3 is 16 residues. The V gene lost 0 bases and the J gene lost 4 bases, with 12 bases spanning the gap. CDR3 nucleotide sequence: TGTGCCAGCAGCCAAGACAGGGCAGGAATCACCGGGGAGCTGTTTTTT. Protein sequence: CASSQDRAGITGELFF.

V gene TRBV2 combines with J gene TRBJ2-1, with D tentatively TRBD1 or TRBD2 (5 bases each). Trimming took 7 bases from V and 5 from J, leaving 12 bases between them. This CDR3 is 13 amino acids long. Germline loops: CDR1 SNHLY, CDR2 FYNNEI. DNA of the CDR3: TGTGCCAGCATTGGGACGGCAGACAATGAGCAGTTCTTC. Protein sequence: CASIGTADNEQFF.

This clonotype was recorded at least ten times. The rearrangement uses TRBV12-3 or TRBV12-4 and TRBJ2-1; the match to TRBD2 covers 7 bases. This CDR3 comprises 12 residues. After removal of 4 bases from V and 11 bases from J, the junction contained 5 bases not matched to a gene. The CDR3 DNA reads as TGTGCCAGCAGTTCCACTAGCGATCAGCAGTTCTTC. As protein: CASSSTSDQQFF.

In this sample, this clonotype turned up a few times. This chain uses TRBV9 with TRBJ1-2; no clear D. CDR1 SGDLS and CDR2 YYNGEE come from the germline V gene. V was cut by 0 bases and J by 4 bases, with 7 bases left in between. This CDR3 spans 13 amino acids. The CDR3 loop is CASSVEGVYGYTF. The DNA for the CDR3 is TGTGCCAGCAGCGTAGAAGGAGTCTATGGCTACACCTTC.

The CDR3 DNA follows: TGTGCCAGCAGCTTAGCAGCGTACGGGAGCTCCTACGAGCAGTACTTC. Its protein product is CASSLAAYGSSYEQYF. J is TRBJ2-7 and V is TRBV7-2; possible D gene TRBD2, 6 bases. Germline CDR1 reads SGHTA; CDR2 reads FQGNSA. CDR3 size: 16 residues. Trimming shortened V by 0 bases and J by 0 bases, and 12 bases separated the two germline ends.

In its sample, this clonotype was seen many times. V is TRBV20-1 and J is TRBJ2-3; D tentatively fits TRBD1 or TRBD2 (7 bases each). The CDR3 sequence is 14 residues long. Between the trimmed V and J ends, which lost 6 bases and 0 bases, there was a span of 13 bases. CDR1 is DFQATT and CDR2 is SNEGSKA in the germline V gene (reference sequence). The CDR3 sequence is CSARGRGSTDTQYF. DNA for the CDR3: TGCAGTGCCAGGGGGAGGGGTAGCACAGATACGCAGTATTTT.

This clonotype has just a few counts. The chain employs TRBV30 and TRBJ2-2; possible D gene TRBD2, 6 bases. V lost 8 bases to trimming and J lost 4 bases, with 11 bases between them. Germline assignment: CDR1 GTSNPN and CDR2 SVGIG (reference sequence). The CDR3 has 12 amino acids. In nucleotides, the CDR3 is TGTGCCGCGCGACTAGTCACCGGGGAGCTGTTTTTT. Protein product: CAARLVTGELFF.

This clonotype was detected many times. The chain employs TRBV4-2 and TRBJ1-6; a weak D match, TRBD1 (6 bases). The CDR3 is 15 residues long. CDR1 is LGHNA, CDR2 YNFKEQ, per germline. V was trimmed by 3 bases and J by 10 bases, leaving 16 bases between them. CDR3 region: CASSQMGNRVSPLHF. DNA for the CDR3: TGTGCCAGCAGCCAGATGGGGAACAGGGTCTCACCCCTCCACTTT.

The rearrangement uses TRBV19 and TRBJ2-5; TRBD2 might be the D (5 bases). Per germline, CDR1 LNHDA and CDR2 SQIVND (reference sequence). Trimming took off 7 bases at V and 5 bases at J, with 17 bases between the two ends. The CDR3 length is 14 residues. Here the CDR3 reads CASMGPNPGETQYF. In DNA form, the CDR3 reads TGTGCCAGTATGGGCCCCAACCCGGGGGAGACCCAGTACTTC. Full variable domain (outside the CDR3, taken from reference TRBV19 and TRBJ2-5): DGGITQSPKYLFRKEGQNVTLSCEQNLNHDAMYWYRQDPGQGLRLIYYSQIVNDFQKGDIAEGYSVSREKKESFPLTVTSAQKNPTAFYLCASMGPNPGETQYFGPGTRLLVL.

This clonotype showed up many times. The chain joins TRBV28 to TRBJ1-1, with D tentatively TRBD1 (6 bases). V shed 7 bases and J shed 3 bases, with 15 bases lying between them. CDR1 is MDHEN and CDR2 is SYDVKM in the germline V gene. The CDR3 is 14 residues long. The CDR3 sequence: CASIPGAGDTEAFF. In DNA form, the CDR3 reads TGTGCCAGCATCCCGGGGGCCGGGGACACTGAAGCTTTCTTT.

This clonotype was counted ten times or more. The chain carries TRBV7-9 and TRBJ1-5, with D possibly TRBD1 on 5 matching bases. Deletions cut 2 bases from V and 10 bases from J, with 6 bases between. CDR1 and CDR2 from the germline V gene are SEHNR and FQNEAQ (reference sequence). The CDR3 contains 11 residues. CDR3 DNA: TGTGCCAGCAGCTTACAGGGTCCCCAGCATTTT. It encodes CASSLQGPQHF.

This clonotype has a count of ten or more. The V gene is TRBV27, the J gene TRBJ2-6; unclear D gene. CDR1 MNHEY and CDR2 SMNVEV come from the germline V gene (reference sequence). The CDR3 extends over 15 amino acids. V shed 1 base and J shed 4 bases, with 8 bases lying between them. The CDR3 DNA follows: TGTGCCAGCAGTTTATGGGCTTCCGGGGCCAACGTCCTGACTTTC. Translation gives CASSLWASGANVLTF. Variable domain in full (rest from reference TRBV27 and TRBJ2-6): EAQVTQNPRYLITVTGKKLTVTCSQNMNHEYMSWYRQDPGLGLRQIYYSMNVEVTDKGDVPEGYKVSRKEKRNFPLILESPSPNQTSLYFCASSLWASGANVLTFGAGSRLTVL.

This clonotype was counted ten times or more. This sequence joins TRBV6-2 or TRBV6-3 and TRBJ2-3; D perhaps matches TRBD2 (5 bases). This CDR3 comprises 12 residues. The V gene lost 7 bases and the J gene lost 3 bases, with 8 bases spanning the gap. Germline CDR1 and CDR2: MNHEY and SVGEGT. CDR3 nucleotides: TGTGCCAGCAAGGGAGCGACAGATACGCAGTATTTT. Its translation: CASKGATDTQYF.

Notes on this clonotype: A junction boundary mismatches the germline segment, possibly from a read error. The rearrangement uses TRBV7-9 and TRBJ1-1; 10 bases line up with TRBD1. Germline V gives CDR1 SEHNR, CDR2 FQNEAQ (reference sequence). The CDR3 loop spans 14 amino acids. The chain's CDR3 is CASSGQGVYTDAFF. The CDR3 DNA reads as TGTGCCAGCAGCGGACAGGGGGTCTACACTGATGCTTTCTTT.

Ten or more counts support this clonotype. V usage is TRBV7-2 and J usage is TRBJ1-1; D is unresolved. CDR1 and CDR2 (germline): SGHTA, FQGNSA. Trimming removed 6 bases at V and 10 bases at J, with 15 bases between. The CDR3 has 12 residues. The CDR3, as DNA: TGTGCCAGCAGTTCTAGACCAAATCGAGCTTTCTTT. As protein: CASSSRPNRAFF.

This clonotype has a count of ten or more. The chain combines TRBV7-9 with TRBJ2-2; 9 bases are shared with TRBD2. Germline V gene data show CDR1 as SEHNR and CDR2 as FQNEAQ (reference sequence). The J segment lost 0 bases and the V segment lost 7 bases, leaving 6 bases of the junction unmatched. The CDR3 consists of 16 residues. This CDR3 is CASTQRGVSNTGELFF. CDR3 nucleotide sequence: TGTGCCAGCACCCAGCGGGGGGTGTCGAACACCGGGGAGCTGTTTTTT.

This clonotype was seen at least ten times. The chain uses TRBV2 and TRBJ1-6; 8 bases map to TRBD1. Trimming removed 7 bases from V and 9 bases from J; junction bases left unmatched: 11. Germline V CDR1 and CDR2: SNHLY, FYNNEI. CDR3 length equals 15 residues. The CDR3 coding sequence is TGTGCCAGCAAAAACCAGGGGGCGGGAAGTTCACCCCTCCACTTT. Its protein is CASKNQGAGSSPLHF.

This clonotype was picked up many times. This rearrangement joins TRBV2 to TRBJ2-5; 7 positions match TRBD2. Losses at the gene ends were 4 bases for V and 4 bases for J; bases not matched to a gene: 6. Germline CDR1 SNHLY, CDR2 FYNNEI. The CDR3 runs to 14 residues. The CDR3 is CASSVGGILETQYF. CDR3 nucleotide sequence: TGTGCCAGCAGTGTCGGGGGGATCTTAGAGACCCAGTACTTC.

This clonotype appeared many times. V is TRBV14 and J is TRBJ2-7; D possibly corresponds to TRBD2 (5 bases). CDR3 length equals 15 residues. Trimming stripped 3 bases from V and 2 bases from J, with 14 bases between. The germline V gene encodes CDR1 SGHDN and CDR2 FVKESK. In nucleotides, the CDR3 is TGTGCCAGCAGCCATCTAGCTGTTGGGGCCTACGAGCAGTACTTC. Amino acid sequence: CASSHLAVGAYEQYF. Supplemented by reference TRBV14 and TRBJ2-7, the full variable domain reads EAGVTQFPSHSVIEKGQTVTLRCDPISGHDNLYWYRRVMGKEIKFLLHFVKESKQDESGMPNNRFLAERTGGTYSTLKVQPAELEDSGVYFCASSHLAVGAYEQYFGPGTRLTVT.

This chain connects TRBV28 to TRBJ1-4; tentatively, D is TRBD1 (5 bases). Germline values: CDR1 MDHEN, CDR2 SYDVKM. The CDR3 has 15 residues. V lost 6 bases and J lost 8, with 19 bases in between. The CDR3, as DNA: TGTGCCAGCAGCACTCCGGGACGCCCGGGGGAAAAACTGTTTTTT. This translates into CASSTPGRPGEKLFF. Variable domain in full (rest from reference TRBV28 and TRBJ1-4): DVKVTQSSRYLVKRTGEKVFLECVQDMDHENMFWYRQDPGLGLRLIYFSYDVKMKEKGDIPEGYSVSREKKERFSLILESASTNQTSMYLCASSTPGRPGEKLFFGSGTQLSVL.

There are many counts of this clonotype. This chain joins TRBV28 and TRBJ1-5, with D possibly TRBD1 on 5 matching bases. Trimming pared 1 base from V and 6 bases from J, leaving 16 bases between. The CDR3 contains 16 residues. Germline V gene sequence: CDR1 MDHEN, CDR2 SYDVKM. CDR3 protein: CASSLLGQGEGQPQHF. The CDR3, as DNA: TGTGCCAGCAGTTTATTGGGCCAGGGCGAAGGTCAGCCCCAGCATTTT.

This clonotype was recorded many times. The gene calls are TRBV11-2 and TRBJ1-1; D is unclear. This CDR3 has 12 amino acids. V shed 0 bases and J shed 4 bases, with 3 bases lying between them. CDR1 SGHAT and CDR2 FQNNGV come from the germline V gene. This CDR3 is CASSLEFTEAFF. In nucleotides, the CDR3 is TGTGCCAGCAGCTTAGAATTCACTGAAGCTTTCTTT.

This clonotype has a count of ten or more. The gene calls are TRBV5-5 and TRBJ2-7; TRBD2 matches 7 bases. CDR1 and CDR2 (germline): SGHKS, YYEKEE (reference sequence). The ends lost 3 bases at V and 3 bases at J; junction bases unmatched: 0. CDR3 length equals 12 residues. The CDR3 loop reads CASSWDYYEQYF. The CDR3 DNA sequence: TGTGCCAGCAGCTGGGACTACTACGAGCAGTACTTC.

The chain is built from TRBV21-1 and TRBJ2-5; the table's TRBD1 call for D was not verified on the DNA. TRBV21-1 is annotated as a pseudogene. CDR3 length: 12 amino acids. The CDR3: CARNRGGETQYF. The CDR3 bases are TGTGCCAGAAACAGGGGAGGGGAGACCCAGTACTTC.